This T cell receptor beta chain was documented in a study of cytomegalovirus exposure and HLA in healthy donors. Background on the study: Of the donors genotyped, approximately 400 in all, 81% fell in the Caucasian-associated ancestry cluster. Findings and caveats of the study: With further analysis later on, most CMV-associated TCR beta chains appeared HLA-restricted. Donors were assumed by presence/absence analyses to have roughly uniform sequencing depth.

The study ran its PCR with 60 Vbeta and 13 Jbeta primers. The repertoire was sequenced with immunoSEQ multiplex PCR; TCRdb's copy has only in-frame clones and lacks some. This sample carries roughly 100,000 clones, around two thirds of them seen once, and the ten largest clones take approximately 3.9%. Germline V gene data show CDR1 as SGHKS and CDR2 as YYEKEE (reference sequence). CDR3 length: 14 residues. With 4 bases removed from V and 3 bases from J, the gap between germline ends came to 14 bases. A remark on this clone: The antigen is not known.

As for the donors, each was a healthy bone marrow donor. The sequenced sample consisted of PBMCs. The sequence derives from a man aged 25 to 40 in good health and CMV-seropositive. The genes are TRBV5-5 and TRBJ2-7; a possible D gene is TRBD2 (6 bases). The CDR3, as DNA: TGTGCCAGCAGCGGTGGGGCCGGGAGCTACGAGCAGTACTTC. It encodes CASSGGAGSYEQYF.